The 32 T cell receptor beta chains presented below share a single source sample, sequenced in a study of blood T cells in healthy people across ages. With a J-beta primer mix and a sample-barcoded 5' primer, a second PCR ran about 7 to 12 cycles. TCRdb processed the 5' RACE reads anew with MiXCR; each CDR3 protein has one entry. The profile shows about 930,000 distinct CDR3 sequences, 25% to 35% of them singletons. These data also featured in a second study, about T cells of mothers and their children.

Material for sequencing was blood. These TCRs come from a woman aged 40 to 50 in good health.

This clonotype was counted only a few times. The chain links TRBV5-1 to TRBJ1-1; 10 bases are shared with TRBD1. The CDR3 is 15 amino acids. J gave up 3 bases and V 3 bases, and 5 bases lay outside the gene matches. Germline V gene data show CDR1 as SGHRS and CDR2 as YFSETQ. The CDR3 sequence is CASSYSDRGHTEAFF. The CDR3 DNA is TGCGCCAGCAGCTATTCTGACAGGGGGCACACTGAAGCTTTCTTT.

The chain joins TRBV29-1 to TRBJ2-1; 11 nucleotides match TRBD2. Looked up from germline, CDR1 is SQVTM and CDR2 is ANQGSEA. Trimming removed 3 bases from V and 0 bases from J; junction bases left unmatched: 7. The CDR3 is 17 residues long. The CDR3 DNA reads as TGCAGCGTTGATAGCGGGAGGGTGAGGGACTCCTACAATGAGCAGTTCTTC. It yields the protein CSVDSGRVRDSYNEQFF.

In its sample, this clonotype was seen once. The CDR3 spells CASSLEAGNGKTQYF. In DNA, the CDR3 is TGTGCCAGCAGCTTAGAGGCAGGGAATGGAAAGACCCAGTACTTC. The genes are TRBV7-2 and TRBJ2-5; D may be TRBD1 (5 bases). V was clipped by 1 base and J by 6 bases, with 15 bases between them. From germline, CDR1 is SGHTA and CDR2 FQGNSA. The CDR3 length is 15 residues.

The chain links TRBV28 to TRBJ1-2; possibly TRBD1 for D (6 bases). V shed 4 bases and J shed 8 bases, with 17 bases lying between them. This CDR3 has 14 residues. Germline V gene lookup returns CDR1 MDHEN and CDR2 SYDVKM. The CDR3, as DNA: TGTGCCAGCAGTTGGTTCCGGGGTGGGGGCGGCTACACCTTC. Translation: CASSWFRGGGGYTF.

In its sample, this clonotype was seen a few times. The rearrangement links TRBV18 to TRBJ1-1; the D is unclear. Germline V CDR1 and CDR2: KGHSH, LQKENI. The CDR3 totals 13 residues. Trimming took off 3 bases at V and 5 bases at J, with 10 bases between the two ends. The CDR3 DNA is TGTGCCAGCTCACCTCCACCGGGGACTGAAGCTTTCTTT. It specifies CASSPPPGTEAFF.

This clonotype appeared a few times. One end of the junction fails to match germline, which may point to a read error. This chain links TRBV4-2 with TRBJ2-1; 7 nucleotides agree with TRBD1. This CDR3 region has 12 residues. Germline V CDR1 and CDR2: LGHNA, YNFKEQ. CDR3 nucleotides: TGTGCCAGCAGTCAAGAGGGGGCCCGGCAGTTCTTC. It is translated as CASSQEGARQFF.

V is TRBV5-1 and J is TRBJ2-3; 8 bases agree with TRBD1. V lost 2 bases, J lost 5 bases, and 7 bases stayed unmatched. Germline V CDR1 and CDR2: SGHRS, YFSETQ. This CDR3 spans 15 amino acids. In nucleotides, the CDR3 is TGCGCCAGCAGCTTCGAACAGGGGGAGAGAGATACGCAGTATTTT. Encoded protein: CASSFEQGERDTQYF.

This chain joins TRBV20-1 and TRBJ2-3; D is possibly TRBD2 (5 bases). This CDR3 comprises 10 residues. Trimming left V 6 bases short and J 7 bases short, with 8 bases between. The germline V gene has CDR1 DFQATT and CDR2 SNEGSKA (reference sequence). CDR3 sequence: CSATGNTQYF. CDR3 sequence (DNA): TGCAGTGCCACGGGGAATACGCAGTATTTT.

The chain couples TRBV19 to TRBJ1-2; TRBD1 is a possible D gene (5 bases). Germline V lookup: CDR1 LNHDA, CDR2 SQIVND (reference sequence). The CDR3 contains 16 residues. V was trimmed by 1 base and J by 4 bases, leaving 16 bases between them. The CDR3 protein is CASSIVNRLNGYGYTF. The CDR3, as DNA: TGTGCCAGTAGTATAGTCAACAGGTTGAATGGCTATGGCTACACCTTC.

This clonotype was seen only a few times. The CDR3 loop is CASSVGWANTGELFF. CDR3 nucleotide sequence: TGTGCCAGCAGCGTAGGGTGGGCGAACACCGGGGAGCTGTTTTTT. The rearrangement links TRBV9 to TRBJ2-2; D remains ambiguous. CDR1 SGDLS and CDR2 YYNGEE come from the germline V gene. The ends were cut back, 0 bases at V and 0 bases at J, with 6 bases in the middle. CDR3 length: 15 residues.

Comment on this clonotype: This may be a read error: a much more frequent sequence differs by one nucleotide. CDR3 loop: CATSSIYNDQFF. The CDR3 DNA follows: TGTGCCACCAGTTCCATCTACAATGATCAGTTCTTC. The chain recombines TRBV24-1 with TRBJ2-1, with D unclear. Germline V gives CDR1 KGHDR, CDR2 SFDVKD. This CDR3 has 12 residues.

Many counts were recorded for this clonotype. The chain joins TRBV5-1 to TRBJ2-1; TRBD2 agrees at 15 bases. This CDR3 is 17 amino acids long. Per the germline V gene, CDR1 is SGHRS and CDR2 is YFSETQ. V was pared by 4 bases and J by 7 bases, with 9 bases of the junction left unmatched. CDR3 bases: TGCGCCAGCAGCCCTGGGACTAGCGGGGGGCAGGGGAATGAGCAGTTCTTC. Protein product: CASSPGTSGGQGNEQFF.

With respect to this clonotype: Given a much more abundant clone one base away, this may be a read error. V and J are TRBV7-3 and TRBJ2-1; tentatively, D is TRBD1 (6 bases). The CDR3 has 15 residues. Germline-derived CDR1 and CDR2 are SGHTA and FQGTGA. Trimming cost V 0 bases and J 4 bases, with 10 bases left between them. CDR3 in DNA: TGTGCCAGCAGCTTAACGGGGGCAGGGTACAATGAGCAGTTCTTC. Encoded protein: CASSLTGAGYNEQFF.

As DNA, the CDR3 is TGTGCCAGCAGGGCGGTGGAAGACTATGGCTACACCTTC. Residues: CASRAVEDYGYTF. The rearrangement uses TRBV5-8 and TRBJ1-2, with unresolved D. Looked up from germline, CDR1 is SGHTS and CDR2 is YDEGEE. The CDR3 is made up of 13 amino acids. Trimming removed 5 bases from V and 3 bases from J, with 11 bases in between. Looking up the rest from reference TRBV5-8 and TRBJ1-2 gives the full variable domain: EAGVTQSPTHLIKTRGQQATLRCSPISGHTSVYWYQQALGLGLQFLLWYDEGEERNRGNFPPRFSGRQFPNYSSELNVNALELEDSALYLCASRAVEDYGYTFGSGTRLTVV.

This clonotype was observed a handful of times. This chain joins TRBV6-5 and TRBJ1-3; D uncertain. Trimming stripped 0 bases from V and 0 bases from J, with 6 bases between. The CDR3 covers 15 residues. The V gene's germline CDR1 is MNHEY and CDR2 SVGAGI. CDR3 in DNA: TGTGCCAGCAGTTACTCGATTAGCTCTGGAAACACCATATATTTT. Translation gives CASSYSISSGNTIYF.

CDR3 in DNA: TGTGCCAGCAGCCAAGATCCAGGGACCACCTACGAGCAGTACTTC. Protein: CASSQDPGTTYEQYF. The V call is TRBV4-2, the J call TRBJ2-7; tentatively, D is TRBD1 or TRBD2 (5 bases each). The CDR3 is 15 residues long. CDR1 is LGHNA, CDR2 YNFKEQ, per germline. V was trimmed by 0 bases and J by 2 bases, leaving 11 bases between them.

This clonotype was counted at least ten times. The J gene is TRBJ1-5, the V gene TRBV29-1; 11 positions agree with TRBD1. This CDR3 comprises 13 residues. Germline CDR1 SQVTM, CDR2 ANQGSEA. V was clipped by 7 bases and J by 7 bases; unmatched bases: 6. CDR3 loop: CSARTGGGQPQHF. In DNA form, the CDR3 reads TGCAGCGCCCGGACAGGGGGCGGGCAGCCCCAGCATTTT.

CDR3 in DNA: TGCGCCAGCAGCCAAGATGGGGAGGGGAGGAACACTGAAGCTTTCTTT. Residues: CASSQDGEGRNTEAFF. The chain is built from TRBV4-3 and TRBJ1-1; D may be TRBD1 (5 bases). Per the germline V gene, CDR1 is LGHNA and CDR2 is YSLEER. Trimming removed 0 bases at V and 1 base at J, with 12 bases between. The CDR3 runs to 16 residues.

Turning to this clonotype: One end of the junction is discordant with germline, which a read error may explain. This chain uses TRBV20-1 with TRBJ1-2; the D gene is possibly TRBD1 (6 bases). The germline V gene has CDR1 DFQATT and CDR2 SNEGSKA (reference sequence). This CDR3 is 13 amino acids long. The CDR3 sequence: CSARRTGGYDYTF. Written as DNA, the CDR3 is TGCAGTGCCCGACGTACGGGGGGCTATGACTACACCTTC.

Details on this clonotype: One base away lies a much larger clone, so this may be a sequencing read error. The V gene is TRBV30, the J gene TRBJ2-1; D unresolved. Per germline, CDR1 GTSNPN and CDR2 SVGIG (reference sequence). The CDR3 has 14 amino acids. The CDR3: CAWSAGTRYNVQFF. The DNA for the CDR3 is TGTGCCTGGAGCGCCGGCACGCGGTACAATGTGCAGTTCTTC.

The V and J genes are TRBV4-1 and TRBJ2-7; either TRBD1 or TRBD2 may supply D (6 bases each). The CDR3 runs 16 residues. Germline CDR1 MGHRA, CDR2 YSYEKL. V was clipped by 1 base and J by 11 bases, with 24 bases between them. CDR3 amino acids: CASSQGFPMGAGEEYF. CDR3 nucleotides: TGCGCCAGCAGCCAAGGGTTTCCGATGGGGGCCGGGGAGGAGTACTTC.

This clonotype was recorded at least ten times. This chain joins TRBV20-1 and TRBJ2-7; D call uncertain. The V gene lost 6 bases and the J gene lost 4 bases, with 13 bases spanning the gap. The CDR3 loop spans 12 amino acids. From germline, CDR1 is DFQATT and CDR2 SNEGSKA (reference sequence). In nucleotides, the CDR3 is TGCAGTGCCTCCAAGGGCCAATACGAGCAGTACTTC. Its translation is CSASKGQYEQYF.

This clonotype occurred many times. This chain links TRBV4-1 with TRBJ2-5; 10 bases line up with TRBD2. Germline V gene sequence: CDR1 MGHRA, CDR2 YSYEKL. The CDR3 has 15 residues. The junction had 5 bases not matched to a gene; V was cut back by 2 bases and J by 5 bases. The CDR3 region has the DNA TGCGCCAGCAGCCAAACTAGCGGGGAGTTGGAGACCCAGTACTTC. Translation: CASSQTSGELETQYF.

The chain links TRBV7-2 to TRBJ2-5; D is undetermined. CDR3 length: 14 residues. V was pared by 2 bases and J by 4 bases, with 11 bases between. In germline, CDR1 is SGHTA, CDR2 FQGNSA. The CDR3 nucleotides read TGTGCCAGCAGCTTAAACCAGGTGCGAGAGACCCAGTACTTC. Amino acid sequence: CASSLNQVRETQYF.

This clonotype has a count of ten or more. The V call is TRBV7-9, the J call TRBJ2-2; no reliable D call. This CDR3 region has 17 residues. Germline-derived CDR1 and CDR2 are SEHNR and FQNEAQ (reference sequence). With 2 bases removed from V and 2 bases from J, the gap between germline ends came to 15 bases. Here the CDR3 reads CASSLSSGLINTGELFF. The CDR3, as DNA: TGTGCCAGCAGCTTATCATCCGGCCTAATAAACACCGGGGAGCTGTTTTTT. Supplemented by reference TRBV7-9 and TRBJ2-2, the full variable domain reads DTGVSQNPRHKITKRGQNVTFRCDPISEHNRLYWYRQTLGQGPEFLTYFQNEAQLEKSRLLSDRFSAERPKGSFSTLEIQRTEQGDSAMYLCASSLSSGLINTGELFFGEGSRLTVL.

Worth noting for this clonotype: Since a much larger clone is just one base distant, this may be a read error. The chain employs TRBV20-1 and TRBJ2-7; tentative D call: TRBD1 (5 bases). The CDR3 runs to 15 residues. Germline V gene sequence: CDR1 DFQATT, CDR2 SNEGSKA (reference sequence). The CDR3 reads CGAREMTESSYEQYF. CDR3 DNA: TGCGGTGCTAGAGAAATGACAGAGAGCTCCTACGAGCAGTACTTC.

The chain employs TRBV7-3 and TRBJ1-5; TRBD1 might be the D (5 bases). Trimming took 7 bases from V and 3 from J, leaving 13 bases between them. Germline values: CDR1 SGHTA, CDR2 FQGTGA. This CDR3 region has 14 residues. The CDR3: CASNQGGTNQPQHF. CDR3 DNA sequence: TGTGCCAGCAATCAAGGAGGGACCAATCAGCCCCAGCATTTT.

The chain has TRBV7-9 and TRBJ1-2, with TRBD1 matching over 10 bases. Germline V gene lookup returns CDR1 SEHNR and CDR2 FQNEAQ (reference sequence). With 6 bases clipped from V and 0 bases from J, the junction kept 22 bases outside the gene matches. The CDR3 sequence is 21 residues long. The CDR3 protein is CASRTLKGQGINYKTNYGYTF. The CDR3 DNA reads as TGTGCCAGCAGGACTCTAAAGGGACAGGGGATCAATTATAAAACTAACTATGGCTACACCTTC.

This clonotype was counted at least ten times. The chain has TRBV20-1 and TRBJ2-5; TRBD2 might be the D (5 bases). Germline assignment: CDR1 DFQATT and CDR2 SNEGSKA (reference sequence). CDR3 length: 12 residues. Trimming left V 3 bases short and J 4 bases short, with 9 bases between. Written as DNA, the CDR3 is TGCAGTGCTAGCCGGGGTCCAGAGACCCAGTACTTC. The encoded protein is CSASRGPETQYF.

The chain uses TRBV5-1 and TRBJ2-7; D gene uncertain. The V gene's germline CDR1 is SGHRS and CDR2 YFSETQ. The CDR3 is 14 residues long. Between the trimmed V and J ends, which lost 3 bases and 3 bases, there was a span of 13 bases. CDR3 sequence reads: CASSSRSRIYEQYF. The CDR3 region has the DNA TGCGCCAGCAGCTCGCGATCCAGGATCTACGAGCAGTACTTC.

There are many counts of this clonotype. The chain joins TRBV20-1 to TRBJ2-1; possibly TRBD2 for D (5 bases). Germline assignment: CDR1 DFQATT and CDR2 SNEGSKA (reference sequence). The CDR3 has 13 residues. Trimming left V 5 bases short and J 6 bases short, with 14 bases between. CDR3 in DNA: TGCAGTGCTCCTTTTCCCGGGATCAATGAGCAGTTCTTC. Translation: CSAPFPGINEQFF.

This clonotype occurred many times. The chain couples TRBV2 to TRBJ2-7; 7 positions agree with TRBD2. V shed 8 bases and J 1 base; nucleotides not matched to a gene: 5. The CDR3 spans 13 residues. CDR1 and CDR2 (germline): SNHLY, FYNNEI. The CDR3 loop is CASATGGSYEQYF. The CDR3 DNA follows: TGTGCCAGCGCGACGGGGGGTTCCTACGAGCAGTACTTC.